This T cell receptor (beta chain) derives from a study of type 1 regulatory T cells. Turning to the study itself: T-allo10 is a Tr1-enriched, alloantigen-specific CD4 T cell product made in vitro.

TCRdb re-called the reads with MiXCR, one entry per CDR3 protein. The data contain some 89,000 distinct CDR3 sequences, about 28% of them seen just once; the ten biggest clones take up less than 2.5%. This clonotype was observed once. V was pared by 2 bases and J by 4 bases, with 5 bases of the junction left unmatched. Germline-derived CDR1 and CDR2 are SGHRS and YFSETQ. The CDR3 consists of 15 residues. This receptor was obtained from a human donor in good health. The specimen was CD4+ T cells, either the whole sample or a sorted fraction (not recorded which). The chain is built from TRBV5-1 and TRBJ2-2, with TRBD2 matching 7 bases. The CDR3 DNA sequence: TGCGCCAGCAGCTTTAGCGGGTTTAGCACCGGGGAGCTGTTTTTT. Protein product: CASSFSGFSTGELFF.